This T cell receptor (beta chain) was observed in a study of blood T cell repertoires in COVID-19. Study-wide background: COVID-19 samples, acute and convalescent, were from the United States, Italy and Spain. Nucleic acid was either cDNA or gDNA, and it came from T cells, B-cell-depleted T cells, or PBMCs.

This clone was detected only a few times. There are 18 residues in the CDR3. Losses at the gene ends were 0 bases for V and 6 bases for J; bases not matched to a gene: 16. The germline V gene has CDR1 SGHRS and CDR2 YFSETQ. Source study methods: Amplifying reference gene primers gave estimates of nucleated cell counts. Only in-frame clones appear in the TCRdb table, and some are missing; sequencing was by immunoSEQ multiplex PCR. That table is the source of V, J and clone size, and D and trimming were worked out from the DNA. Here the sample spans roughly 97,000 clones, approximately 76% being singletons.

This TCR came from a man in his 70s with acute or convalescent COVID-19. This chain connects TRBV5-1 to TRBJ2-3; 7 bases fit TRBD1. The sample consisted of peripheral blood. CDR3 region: CASSLVPRARGLADTQYF. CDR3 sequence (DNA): TGCGCCAGCAGCTTGGTGCCCCGAGCCAGGGGGTTGGCGGATACGCAGTATTTT.